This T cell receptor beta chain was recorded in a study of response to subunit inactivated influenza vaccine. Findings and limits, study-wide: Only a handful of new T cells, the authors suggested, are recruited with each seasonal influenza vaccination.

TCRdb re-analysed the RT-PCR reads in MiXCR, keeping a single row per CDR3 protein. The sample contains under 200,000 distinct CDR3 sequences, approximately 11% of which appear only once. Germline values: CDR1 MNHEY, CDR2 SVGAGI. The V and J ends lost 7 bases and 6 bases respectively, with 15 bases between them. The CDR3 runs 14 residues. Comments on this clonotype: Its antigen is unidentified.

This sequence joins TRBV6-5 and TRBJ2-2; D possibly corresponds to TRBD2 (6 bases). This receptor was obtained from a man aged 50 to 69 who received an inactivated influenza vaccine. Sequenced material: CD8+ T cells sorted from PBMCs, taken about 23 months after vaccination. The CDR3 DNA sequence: TGTGCCAGCATTTCCGGGACTTCACCCGGGGAGCTGTTTTTT. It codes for CASISGTSPGELFF.